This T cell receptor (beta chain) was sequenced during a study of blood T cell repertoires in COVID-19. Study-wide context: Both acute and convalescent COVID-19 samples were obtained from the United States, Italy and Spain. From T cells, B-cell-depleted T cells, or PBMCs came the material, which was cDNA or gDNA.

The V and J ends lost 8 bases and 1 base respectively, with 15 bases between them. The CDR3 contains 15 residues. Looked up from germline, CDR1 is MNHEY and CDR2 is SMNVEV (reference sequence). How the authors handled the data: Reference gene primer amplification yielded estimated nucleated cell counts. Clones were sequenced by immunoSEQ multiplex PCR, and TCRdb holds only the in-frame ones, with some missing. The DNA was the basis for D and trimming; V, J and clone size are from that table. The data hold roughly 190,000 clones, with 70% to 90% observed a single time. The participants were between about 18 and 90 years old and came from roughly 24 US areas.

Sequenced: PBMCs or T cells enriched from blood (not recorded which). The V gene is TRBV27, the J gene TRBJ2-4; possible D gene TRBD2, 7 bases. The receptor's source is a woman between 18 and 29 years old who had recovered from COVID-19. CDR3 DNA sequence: TGTGCCAGCGGGGAGGGGGGCACGGCCAAAAACATTCAGTACTTC. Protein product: CASGEGGTAKNIQYF.